Here is one TCR beta chain with its context. Time point noted: pre-treatment sample, taken before nivolumab and TIL therapy. Tumor tissue came from excised metastases, mostly pleural nodules or supraclavicular lymph nodes. The sample is drawn from a study of TIL therapy for anti-PD-1-resistant metastatic lung cancer. Sequencing used immunoSEQ v3. Clones were read by immunoSEQ multiplex PCR, and TCRdb kept only the in-frame ones, dropping some. Found here are some 90,000 clones, around three fifths of them singletons; the top ten hold approximately 11%. The sequences come from tumor tissue, collected at baseline. The TCR was taken from a person between 25 and 80 years old with non-small cell lung cancer.

CDR3 sequence (DNA): TGCGCCAGCAGCCAATACCGGGACAGCGGCCAAGAGACCCAGTACTTC. Translated: CASSQYRDSGQETQYF. V and J are TRBV4-1 and TRBJ2-5; 7 bases are shared with TRBD1. Germline-derived CDR1 and CDR2 are MGHRA and YSYEKL. The CDR3 is 16 amino acids. The junction had 7 bases not matched to a gene; V was cut back by 2 bases and J by 1 base.